This is a list of T cell receptor beta chains from one sample in a study of OX40 agonist ivuxolimab in advanced cancers. This table comes from immunoSEQ multiplex PCR, and its TCRdb copy is limited to in-frame clones, with some not included. The sample holds 60,000 or so clones, around 84% seen once. The sequencing used CD4+ or CD8+ T cells sorted from blood, collected in a trial of the OX40 agonist ivuxolimab. The source of these receptors is an adult with an advanced solid tumor such as melanoma, head and neck, liver or kidney cancer. Each CDR3 is given with its conserved first and last residue. The order of the fields is CDR3 protein, CDR3 DNA, J gene, V gene, D gene, clone size. A D gene is named only where the DNA matches it firmly. Only part of the rows carry a size: once, few, many, or a class if the clone is expanded.

CASSLGPGLYNEQFF TGTGCCAGCAGCTTAGGTCCAGGGCTGTACAATGAGCAGTTCTTC TRBJ2-1 TRBV7-6 NA once
CASRFPGSVEKLFF TGTGCCAGTAGGTTTCCAGGGAGTGTTGAAAAACTGTTTTTT TRBJ1-4 TRBV19 NA once
CASSLRQGARETQYF TGTGCCAGCAGCTTGCGACAGGGGGCCCGGGAGACCCAGTACTTC TRBJ2-5 TRBV5-4 TRBD1 NA
CAWSVHGADFTDTQYF TGTGCCTGGAGTGTACATGGGGCAGACTTCACAGATACGCAGTATTTT TRBJ2-3 TRBV30 NA few
CASSLLREANYGYTF TGTGCCAGCAGCCTTCTCAGGGAAGCTAACTATGGCTACACCTTC TRBJ1-2 TRBV2 NA NA
CSANGPRGPTDTQYF TGCAGCGCTAACGGACCTAGGGGTCCCACAGATACGCAGTATTTT TRBJ2-3 TRBV29-1 NA NA
CASSTRGTSGGPADTQYF TGTGCCAGCAGCACCCGCGGGACTAGCGGGGGGCCAGCAGATACGCAGTATTTT TRBJ2-3 TRBV7-2 TRBD2 few
CASTYPGHGNTIYF TGTGCCAGTACCTACCCGGGACACGGAAACACCATATATTTT TRBJ1-3 TRBV19 NA NA
CASSPQGPNTEAFF TGTGCCAGCTCACCACAGGGACCGAACACTGAAGCTTTCTTT TRBJ1-1 TRBV18 NA few
CASSLAPTGGGQPQHF TGCGCCAGCAGCTTGGCCCCGACAGGGGGAGGTCAGCCCCAGCATTTT TRBJ1-5 TRBV5-1 TRBD1 NA
CARTDRNEQFF TGTGCCAGAACGGATAGAAATGAGCAGTTCTTC TRBJ2-1 TRBV5-3 NA NA
CASSLRWGTEQFF TGTGCCAGCAGCTTACGTTGGGGGACTGAGCAGTTCTTC TRBJ2-1 TRBV7-8 NA NA
CASSLVLAASQYF TGTGCCAGCAGCTTAGTTCTAGCGGCCTCGCAGTACTTC TRBJ2-7 TRBV5-5 TRBD2 NA
CASSEEGGLSTDTQYF TGTGCCAGCAGTGAAGAAGGTGGACTAAGCACAGATACGCAGTATTTT TRBJ2-3 TRBV6-1 NA NA
CASSPEGQGSYEQYF TGTGCCAGCTCACCAGAGGGACAGGGCTCCTACGAGCAGTACTTC TRBJ2-7 TRBV18 TRBD1 NA
CASLLLDSSGYTF TGTGCCAGCTTACTACTCGACAGTAGTGGCTACACCTTC TRBJ1-2 TRBV6-1 NA NA
CASRRLQGRYGYTF TGTGCCAGTAGGCGACTCCAGGGTAGATATGGCTACACCTTC TRBJ1-2 TRBV19 NA once
CASSYGGRGNEQFF TGTGCCAGCAGTTACGGGGGCCGGGGGAATGAGCAGTTCTTC TRBJ2-1 TRBV6-6 NA once
CASSPTRQGIYGYTF TGCGCCAGCAGCCCCACTCGCCAGGGCATCTATGGCTACACCTTC TRBJ1-2 TRBV5-1 NA NA
CASSLARVLALHEQFF TGTGCCAGCAGCTTAGCGCGGGTACTAGCGTTGCATGAGCAGTTCTTC TRBJ2-1 TRBV7-9 TRBD2 NA
CASSLGEFGGYTF TGCGCCAGCAGCTTGGGGGAATTTGGCGGCTACACCTTC TRBJ1-2 TRBV5-1 NA NA
CASSLNRAHTDTQYF TGCGCCAGCAGCTTGAACAGGGCCCACACAGATACGCAGTATTTT TRBJ2-3 TRBV5-1 NA NA
CASSLVQGVAKNIQYF TGTGCCAGCAGCTTGGTACAGGGAGTAGCCAAAAACATTCAGTACTTC TRBJ2-4 TRBV5-4 NA NA
CASARGALTDTQYF TGCGCCAGCGCACGGGGGGCCCTCACAGATACGCAGTATTTT TRBJ2-3 TRBV5-1 NA NA
CASSLGSVQRIYGYTF TGCGCCAGCAGCTTGGGCAGCGTGCAGCGTATTTATGGCTACACCTTC TRBJ1-2 TRBV5-1 NA NA
CASRLGQGNEAFF TGTGCCAGCAGGCTGGGACAGGGAAATGAAGCTTTCTTT TRBJ1-1 TRBV6-1 TRBD1 NA
CASSITGSDTEAFF TGCGCCAGCAGCATAACAGGGTCGGACACTGAAGCTTTCTTT TRBJ1-1 TRBV5-1 NA NA
CASSGLTGRNSPLHF TGTGCCAGCAGCGGCCTGACAGGGAGGAATTCACCCCTCCACTTT TRBJ1-6 TRBV5-6 TRBD1 NA
CASSLAGGQETQYF TGCGCCAGCAGCTTAGCGGGGGGGCAAGAGACCCAGTACTTC TRBJ2-5 TRBV5-1 TRBD2 NA
CASSLPAGKLFF TGTGCCAGCAGCCTCCCGGCAGGGAAACTGTTTTTT TRBJ1-4 TRBV5-6 NA once
CASGSGTGSDTQYF TGTGCTAGTGGCTCCGGGACAGGGTCAGATACGCAGTATTTT TRBJ2-3 TRBV12-5 TRBD1 NA
CASSLRLAGGLETQYF TGTGCCAGCAGCCTACGACTAGCGGGGGGCTTGGAGACCCAGTACTTC TRBJ2-5 TRBV5-6 TRBD2 NA
CASSISASGVFYNEQFF TGTGCCAGTAGTATTTCGGCTAGCGGGGTCTTTTACAATGAGCAGTTCTTC TRBJ2-1 TRBV19 TRBD2 NA
CASSPRPNEKLFF TGTGCCAGCAGCCCCCGCCCTAATGAAAAACTGTTTTTT TRBJ1-4 TRBV6-6 NA NA
CASSLDRGRVLFF TGTGCCAGCAGCTTAGATCGGGGTCGGGTGCTGTTTTTT TRBJ2-2 TRBV7-2 NA NA
CASSLLAGAENTEAFF TGTGCCAGCAGCTTATTGGCAGGGGCGGAGAACACTGAAGCTTTCTTT TRBJ1-1 TRBV11-2 NA NA
CASSSGQGRETQYF TGCGCCAGCAGCTCGGGACAGGGAAGGGAGACCCAGTACTTC TRBJ2-5 TRBV5-1 TRBD1 once
CASSLGGLNTGELFF TGTGCCAGCAGCTTAGGAGGGCTGAACACCGGGGAGCTGTTTTTT TRBJ2-2 TRBV7-2 NA NA
CASSEPGTGGPYNEQFF TGTGCCAGCAGTGAGCCTGGGACAGGGGGCCCCTACAATGAGCAGTTCTTC TRBJ2-1 TRBV6-1 TRBD1 NA
CASSPRSRFGGYTF TGTGCCAGCAGCCCCCGGTCTAGGTTCGGTGGCTACACCTTC TRBJ1-2 TRBV9 NA NA
CASSLEAWGGGEQYF TGTGCCAGCAGTTTAGAGGCGTGGGGGGGCGGGGAGCAGTACTTC TRBJ2-7 TRBV27 NA NA
CAWSQGSGANVLTF TGTGCCTGGAGTCAGGGCTCTGGGGCCAACGTCCTGACTTTC TRBJ2-6 TRBV30 NA NA
CAISEVRLAGNTGELFF TGTGCCATCAGTGAAGTTCGACTAGCGGGAAACACCGGGGAGCTGTTTTTT TRBJ2-2 TRBV10-3 TRBD2 once
CASSLGTTQETQYF TGCGCCAGCAGCCTCGGGACTACCCAAGAGACCCAGTACTTC TRBJ2-5 TRBV5-1 TRBD2 NA